The 22 T cell receptor beta chains below come from one sample, sequenced in a study of blood T cell repertoires in COVID-19. Method: immunoSEQ multiplex PCR; TCRdb's copy keeps in-frame clones and lacks some. This table has some 200,000 clones, approximately 91% appearing once. Sequenced material: PBMCs or T cells enriched from blood (not recorded which). All receptors derive from a woman aged 18-29 years who had recovered from COVID-19.

The chain joins TRBV20-1 to TRBJ2-1, with TRBD2 identical over 8 bases. J gave up 3 bases and V 3 bases, and 10 bases lay outside the gene matches. The germline V gene encodes CDR1 DFQATT and CDR2 SNEGSKA (reference sequence). This CDR3 is 16 amino acids long. The CDR3 nucleotides read TGCAGTGCTAGTGCCATGGCGGGAGGCCTCTACAATGAGCAGTTCTTC. Protein product: CSASAMAGGLYNEQFF.

A word on this clone: The identical CDR3 is also encoded by other nucleotide sequences in the sample. The chain recombines TRBV7-9 with TRBJ2-7; 16 positions agree with TRBD2. J was trimmed by 6 bases and V by 1 base; bases with no gene match: 6. The CDR3 length is 17 residues. Germline V gene data show CDR1 as SEHNR and CDR2 as FQNEAQ (reference sequence). The CDR3 nucleotides read TGTGCCAGCAGCTTAGGTGGGGGACTAGCGGGAGGGCGCGAGCAGTACTTC. This codes for CASSLGGGLAGGREQYF.

This clone was observed once. The chain is built from TRBV28 and TRBJ2-2; 7 nucleotides align to TRBD1. V lost 7 bases, J lost 6 bases, and 14 bases stayed unmatched. Germline-derived CDR1 and CDR2 are MDHEN and SYDVKM. CDR3 length: 16 residues. The CDR3 DNA reads TGTGCCAGCACTGGGGACAGTCTCGGTTGGTCCGGGGAGCTGTTTTTT. It is translated as CASTGDSLGWSGELFF.

CDR3 nucleotide sequence: TGCGCCAGCAGCTTCGACTCCGGGACAGCCTCCTACGAGCAGTACTTC. This codes for CASSFDSGTASYEQYF. V and J are TRBV5-1 and TRBJ2-7, with 7 nucleotides matching TRBD1. CDR3 length equals 16 residues. Germline V gene lookup returns CDR1 SGHRS and CDR2 YFSETQ. The junction had 8 bases not matched to a gene; V was cut back by 2 bases and J by 0 bases.

The chain recombines TRBV28 with TRBJ1-2; D perhaps matches TRBD1 (5 bases). Between the trimmed V and J ends, which lost 7 bases and 7 bases, there was a span of 22 bases. The germline V gene encodes CDR1 MDHEN and CDR2 SYDVKM. The CDR3 spans 15 residues. The CDR3 sequence is CASITARRGFSGYTF. The CDR3 nucleotides read TGTGCCAGCATCACCGCGAGGAGGGGCTTTAGTGGCTACACCTTC.

This chain links TRBV4-2 with TRBJ2-5; possibly TRBD2 for D (6 bases). V lost 1 base and J 2 bases, leaving 14 bases between the germline ends. This CDR3 has 16 amino acids. CDR1 LGHNA and CDR2 YNFKEQ come from the germline V gene. The CDR3 DNA is TGTGCCAGCAGCCAAGGCCTCCGGGACTCACAAGAGACCCAGTACTTC. Translation: CASSQGLRDSQETQYF.

The sample holds a few counts of this clone. This sample includes further DNA sequences coding for the same CDR3. The chain uses TRBV7-9 and TRBJ1-5; TRBD1 matches at 7 bases. J was trimmed by 1 base and V by 3 bases; bases with no gene match: 0. This CDR3 has 14 amino acids. Looked up from germline, CDR1 is SEHNR and CDR2 is FQNEAQ (reference sequence). The CDR3 DNA is TGTGCCAGCAGCTTGGGACAGAGCAATCAGCCCCAGCATTTT. It codes for CASSLGQSNQPQHF.

This rearrangement joins TRBV27 to TRBJ2-1; 9 nucleotides line up with TRBD2. Germline V lookup: CDR1 MNHEY, CDR2 SMNVEV (reference sequence). The length of the CDR3 is 16 residues. V dropped 8 bases and J dropped 0; count of bases not matched to a gene: 8. The CDR3 loop reads CASRGREGASYNEQFF. In DNA form, the CDR3 reads TGTGCCAGCCGAGGGCGGGAGGGCGCCTCCTACAATGAGCAGTTCTTC.

The count of this clone is one. The V gene is TRBV5-1, the J gene TRBJ2-1; 8 bases are shared with TRBD2. Germline V gene lookup returns CDR1 SGHRS and CDR2 YFSETQ. J gave up 6 bases and V 0 bases, and 5 bases lay outside the gene matches. The CDR3 is 15 amino acids. The CDR3 protein is CASSLGGGLSNEQFF. The CDR3 DNA reads TGCGCCAGCAGCTTGGGCGGGGGGCTTTCCAATGAGCAGTTCTTC.

The gene calls are TRBV7-3 and TRBJ2-2; D gene uncertain. CDR3 length equals 16 residues. Trimming removed 2 bases from V and 2 bases from J, with 12 bases in between. Germline CDR1 SGHTA, CDR2 FQGTGA. CDR3 coding DNA: TGTGCCAGCAGCTTAGCGTTGGCGGTAAACACCGGGGAGCTGTTTTTT. Translating gives CASSLALAVNTGELFF.

The gene calls are TRBV18 and TRBJ2-3; D might be TRBD2 (6 bases). The V gene lost 1 base and the J gene lost 6 bases, with 20 bases spanning the gap. The CDR3 has 17 residues. Germline values: CDR1 KGHSH, CDR2 LQKENI. The CDR3 spells CASSPRRAGDGGDTQYF. CDR3 nucleotide sequence: TGTGCCAGCTCACCACGGAGGGCAGGAGACGGTGGGGATACGCAGTATTTT.

The V gene is TRBV18, the J gene TRBJ2-7; D may be TRBD2 (5 bases). V was cut by 6 bases and J by 2 bases, with 11 bases left in between. The CDR3 runs to 13 residues. Per germline, CDR1 KGHSH and CDR2 LQKENI. CDR3 protein: CASSGAIAYEQYF. CDR3 DNA: TGTGCCAGCTCGGGAGCGATTGCCTACGAGCAGTACTTC.

This chain uses TRBV6-2 or TRBV6-3 with TRBJ2-7; D is unresolved. The ends were cut back, 4 bases at V and 6 bases at J, with 10 bases in the middle. The germline CDR1 and CDR2 sequences are MNHEY and SVGEGT. The length of the CDR3 is 12 residues. The CDR3 reads CASSFPLAEQYF. As DNA, the CDR3 is TGTGCCAGCAGTTTCCCCTTAGCCGAGCAGTACTTC.

Only a few counts were recorded for this clone. The rearrangement joins TRBV4-3 to TRBJ2-7; 7 bases match TRBD2. Germline V gene sequence: CDR1 LGHNA, CDR2 YSLEER. V lost 4 bases and J lost 0; bases outside the gene matches: 9. The CDR3 totals 16 residues. The CDR3 DNA reads as TGCGCCAGCAGCCTGACTAGCCATAGCTTCTCCTACGAGCAGTACTTC. Protein product: CASSLTSHSFSYEQYF.

This clone was counted between two and nine times. The V gene is TRBV11-2, the J gene TRBJ2-7; TRBD2 matches 8 bases. Trimming cost V 4 bases and J 0 bases; bases outside gene matches: 2. Looked up from germline, CDR1 is SGHAT and CDR2 is FQNNGV. This CDR3 spans 14 amino acids. DNA of the CDR3: TGTGCCAGCAGCTACACTAGCGGCTCCTACGAGCAGTACTTC. It specifies CASSYTSGSYEQYF.

The chain couples TRBV10-3 to TRBJ1-2; no clear D. CDR1 is ENHRY, CDR2 SYGVKD, per germline. Trimming removed 2 bases at V and 2 bases at J, with 6 bases between. The CDR3 spans 13 residues. The CDR3 sequence is CAISESGNYGYTF. CDR3 DNA: TGTGCCATCAGTGAGAGCGGGAACTATGGCTACACCTTC.

CDR3 in DNA: TGCGCCAGCAGCTTGGCCGGGACACATCTAAACAATGAGCAGTTCTTC. Its translation is CASSLAGTHLNNEQFF. This chain joins TRBV5-1 and TRBJ2-1, with a weak D call TRBD1 (6 bases). The CDR3 is 16 residues long. Trimming removed 0 bases at V and 5 bases at J, with 15 bases between. CDR1 SGHRS and CDR2 YFSETQ come from the germline V gene.

The chain is built from TRBV7-3 and TRBJ2-1, with 11 bases lining up with TRBD2. Trimming cost V 0 bases and J 7 bases; bases outside gene matches: 5. The CDR3 spans 16 residues. CDR1 and CDR2 (germline): SGHTA, FQGTGA. The DNA for the CDR3 is TGTGCCAGCAGCTTAACGACGGCTAGCGGGAGGAATGAGCAGTTCTTC. It is translated as CASSLTTASGRNEQFF.

The chain employs TRBV27 and TRBJ2-5; TRBD2 agrees at 7 bases. This CDR3 has 15 amino acids. Germline CDR1 MNHEY, CDR2 SMNVEV (reference sequence). V shed 6 bases, J shed 1 base, and the junction held 8 bases outside the gene matches. The DNA of the CDR3 is TGTGCCAGCAGCATTTTGGGAGGGGCCCAAGAGACCCAGTACTTC. It codes for CASSILGGAQETQYF.

V is TRBV11-2 and J is TRBJ2-3; D is possibly TRBD2 (5 bases). The ends were cut back, 2 bases at V and 3 bases at J, with 12 bases in the middle. Per germline, CDR1 SGHAT and CDR2 FQNNGV. The CDR3 extends over 15 amino acids. The CDR3 spells CASSLLGVITDTQYF. The CDR3 region has the DNA TGTGCCAGCAGCTTACTCGGGGTAATTACAGATACGCAGTATTTT.

V gene TRBV4-3 combines with J gene TRBJ2-1; D remains unclear. CDR1 and CDR2 from the germline V gene are LGHNA and YSLEER. Trimming took 1 base from V and 4 from J, leaving 11 bases between them. There are 15 residues in the CDR3. In DNA, the CDR3 is TGCGCCAGCAGCCAAGGGCGAGGAGAGTACAATGAGCAGTTCTTC. It codes for CASSQGRGEYNEQFF.

This clone was seen a few times. As DNA, the CDR3 is TGTGCCAGCAGCGCGGTCGGGGATACGCAGTATTTT. Its protein product is CASSAVGDTQYF. The rearrangement joins TRBV9 to TRBJ2-3; D is undetermined. CDR3 length: 12 residues. The germline gives CDR1 SGDLS, CDR2 YYNGEE. V was clipped by 3 bases and J by 6 bases, with 8 bases between them.